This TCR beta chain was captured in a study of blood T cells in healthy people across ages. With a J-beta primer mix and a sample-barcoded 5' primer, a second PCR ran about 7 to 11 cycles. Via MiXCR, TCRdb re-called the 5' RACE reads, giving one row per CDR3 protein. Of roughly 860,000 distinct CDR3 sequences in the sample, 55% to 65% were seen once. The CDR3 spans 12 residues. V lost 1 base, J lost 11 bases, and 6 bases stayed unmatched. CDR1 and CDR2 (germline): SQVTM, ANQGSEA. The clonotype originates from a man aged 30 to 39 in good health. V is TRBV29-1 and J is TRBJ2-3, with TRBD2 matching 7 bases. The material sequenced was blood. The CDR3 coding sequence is TGCAGCGTTGAAGTGGAGCGGGGAAGGCAGTATTTT. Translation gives CSVEVERGRQYF.